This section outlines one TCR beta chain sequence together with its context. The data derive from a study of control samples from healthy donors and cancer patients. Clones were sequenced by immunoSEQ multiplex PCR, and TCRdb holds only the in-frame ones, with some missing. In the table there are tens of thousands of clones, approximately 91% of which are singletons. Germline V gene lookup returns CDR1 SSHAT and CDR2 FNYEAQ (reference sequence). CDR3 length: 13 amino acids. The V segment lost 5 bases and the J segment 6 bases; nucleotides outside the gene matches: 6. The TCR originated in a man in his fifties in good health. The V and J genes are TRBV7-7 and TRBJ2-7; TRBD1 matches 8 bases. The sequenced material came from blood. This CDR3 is CASSTDRVAEQYF. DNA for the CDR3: TGTGCCAGCAGCACGGACAGGGTGGCCGAGCAGTACTTC.